The TCR beta chain under discussion was sequenced for a study of blood T cells in healthy people across ages. Looked up from germline, CDR1 is LGHDT and CDR2 is YNNKEL (reference sequence). V gave up 4 bases and J gave up 2 bases; unmatched junction bases: 4. The CDR3 totals 15 residues. Combining a sample-barcoded 5' primer with a J-beta primer mix, a second PCR ran for about 7 to 12 cycles. TCRdb reanalysed the 5' RACE reads using MiXCR and keeps one entry per CDR3 protein. The data hold roughly 1.5 million distinct CDR3 sequences, with 35% to 45% observed a single time. In the case of this clonotype: The antigen remains unidentified.

Study results and limitations: PBMC samples, being unsorted, prevented any conclusive comparison of naive and antigen-experienced cells.

The rearrangement links TRBV3-1 to TRBJ2-3; 9 positions match TRBD2. The sample taken for sequencing was blood. The clonotype originates from a woman aged 18-35 years in good health. CDR3 residues: CASSPLAGFTDTQYF. CDR3 nucleotides: TGTGCCAGCAGCCCTCTAGCGGGGTTCACAGATACGCAGTATTTT.